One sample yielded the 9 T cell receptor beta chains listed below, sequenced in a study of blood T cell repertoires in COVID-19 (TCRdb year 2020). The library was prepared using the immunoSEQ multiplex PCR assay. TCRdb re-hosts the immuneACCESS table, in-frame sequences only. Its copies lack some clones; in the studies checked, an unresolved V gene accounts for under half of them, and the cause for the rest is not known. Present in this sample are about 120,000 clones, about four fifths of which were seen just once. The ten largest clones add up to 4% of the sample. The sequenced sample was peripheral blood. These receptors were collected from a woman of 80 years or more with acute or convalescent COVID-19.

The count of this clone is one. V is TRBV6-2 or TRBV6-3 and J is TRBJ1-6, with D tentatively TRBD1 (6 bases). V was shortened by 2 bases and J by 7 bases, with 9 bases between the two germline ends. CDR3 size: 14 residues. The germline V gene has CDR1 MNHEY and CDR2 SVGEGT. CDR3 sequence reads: CASSYGQGNSPLHF. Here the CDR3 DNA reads TGTGCCAGCAGTTACGGGCAGGGGAATTCACCCCTCCACTTT.

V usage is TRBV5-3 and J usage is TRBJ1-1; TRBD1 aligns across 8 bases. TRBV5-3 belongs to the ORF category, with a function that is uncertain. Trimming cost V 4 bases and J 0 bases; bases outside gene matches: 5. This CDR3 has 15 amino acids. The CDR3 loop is CARSDRTGMNTEAFF. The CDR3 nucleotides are TGTGCCAGAAGCGACAGGACAGGGATGAACACTGAAGCTTTCTTT.

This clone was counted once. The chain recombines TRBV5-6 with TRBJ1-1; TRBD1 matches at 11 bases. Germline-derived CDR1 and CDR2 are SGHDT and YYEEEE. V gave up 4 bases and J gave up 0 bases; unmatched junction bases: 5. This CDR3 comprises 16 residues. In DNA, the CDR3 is TGTGCCAGCAGCACGGACAGGGGGCACGTGAACACTGAAGCTTTCTTT. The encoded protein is CASSTDRGHVNTEAFF.

Here the CDR3 DNA reads TGCAGCGTTACAGGGCTCGACGAAAAACTGTTTTTT. The encoded protein is CSVTGLDEKLFF. V usage is TRBV29-1 and J usage is TRBJ1-4; weak D call: TRBD1 (6 bases). From germline, CDR1 is SQVTM and CDR2 ANQGSEA. V was clipped by 5 bases and J by 8 bases, with 12 bases between them. This CDR3 comprises 12 residues.

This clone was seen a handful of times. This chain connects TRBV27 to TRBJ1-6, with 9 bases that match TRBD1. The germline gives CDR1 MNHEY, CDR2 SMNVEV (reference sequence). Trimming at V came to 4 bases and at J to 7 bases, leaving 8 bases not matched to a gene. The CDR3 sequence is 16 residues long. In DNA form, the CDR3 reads TGTGCCAGCAGTTCGGGGACAGGGAAATTCAATTCACCCCTCCACTTT. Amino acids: CASSSGTGKFNSPLHF.

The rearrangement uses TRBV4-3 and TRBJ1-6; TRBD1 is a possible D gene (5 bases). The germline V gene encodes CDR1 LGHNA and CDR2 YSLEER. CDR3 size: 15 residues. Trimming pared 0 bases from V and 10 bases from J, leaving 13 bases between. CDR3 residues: CASSQESQGGSPLHF. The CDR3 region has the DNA TGCGCCAGCAGCCAAGAATCTCAGGGAGGGTCACCCCTCCACTTT.

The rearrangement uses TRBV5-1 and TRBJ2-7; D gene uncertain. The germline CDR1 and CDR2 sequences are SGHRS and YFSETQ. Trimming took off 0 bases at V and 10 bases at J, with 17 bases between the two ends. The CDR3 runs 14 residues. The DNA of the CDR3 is TGCGCCAGCAGCTTGGTCGTCGAGCACCCCCCCCAGTACTTC. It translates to CASSLVVEHPPQYF.

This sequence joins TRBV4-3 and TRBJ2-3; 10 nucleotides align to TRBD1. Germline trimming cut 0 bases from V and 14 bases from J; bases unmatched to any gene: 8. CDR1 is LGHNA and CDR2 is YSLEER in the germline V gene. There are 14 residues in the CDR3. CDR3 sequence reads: CASSQDRGQGPLYF. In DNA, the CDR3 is TGCGCCAGCAGCCAAGATAGGGGACAGGGGCCCTTGTATTTT.

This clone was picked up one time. CDR3 DNA sequence: TGCGCCAGCAGCATGACAGGGGCGGACTACAATGAGCAGTTCTTC. Translated, it gives CASSMTGADYNEQFF. The chain carries TRBV5-1 and TRBJ2-1, with 8 bases lining up with TRBD1. CDR1 is SGHRS and CDR2 is YFSETQ in the germline V gene. The CDR3 runs 15 residues. V shed 4 bases and J 3 bases; nucleotides not matched to a gene: 6. The full variable domain, with the rest looked up from reference TRBV5-1 and TRBJ2-1, is KAGVTQTPRYLIKTRGQQVTLSCSPISGHRSVSWYQQTPGQGLQFLFEYFSETQRNKGNFPGRFSGRQFSNSRSEMNVSTLELGDSALYLCASSMTGADYNEQFFGPGTRLTVL.